This T cell receptor (beta chain) was sequenced for a study of control samples from healthy donors and cancer patients (dated by TCRdb to about 2020). The receptor library was made with the immunoSEQ multiplex PCR assay. TCRdb carries this immuneACCESS record with in-frame sequences only. Its versions omit some clonotypes, under half of them owing to an unresolved V gene in the studies checked, with the rest unexplained. The sample data list around 130,000 clones, and about 93% of these were observed just once. The ten largest make up around 1.8% of the sample. This clone was detected only once. No antigen is known for it. Base qualities are not recorded, but no much larger clone differs from it by a single base. Sequenced material: PBMCs. The receptor was isolated from a man aged 45-65 years with head and neck cancer.

The CDR3 reads as follows: CASSPWGRSGSGELFF. The DNA sequence is as follows: TGTGCCAGCAGTCCCTGGGGACGGAGCGGTTCCGGGGAGCTGTTTTTT. The rearranged segments are TRBV28 and TRBJ2-2; the D gene could be TRBD1 or TRBD2, each one agreeing over 5 bases. V lost 5 bases and J lost 6 bases; the stretch between them is 19 bases long. The germline V gene provides CDR1 MDHEN and CDR2 SYDVKM. The CDR3 numbers 16 residues from cysteine through phenylalanine. Here the CDR3 DNA is all that survives: 48 bases in frame from base 1.